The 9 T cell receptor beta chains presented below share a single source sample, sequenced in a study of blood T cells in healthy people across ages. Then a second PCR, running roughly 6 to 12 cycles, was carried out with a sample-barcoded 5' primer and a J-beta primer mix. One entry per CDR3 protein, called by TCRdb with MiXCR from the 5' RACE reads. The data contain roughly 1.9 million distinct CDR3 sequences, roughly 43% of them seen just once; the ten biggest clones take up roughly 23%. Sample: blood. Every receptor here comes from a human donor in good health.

The CDR3 nucleotides read TGCAGTGCTAGAGATTTGGGAAGTTTTAACGATGAGCAGTTCTTC. This translates into CSARDLGSFNDEQFF. The chain recombines TRBV20-1 with TRBJ2-1; the D is unclear. The CDR3 covers 15 residues. V lost 0 bases and J lost 8, with 17 bases in between. The V gene's germline CDR1 is DFQATT and CDR2 SNEGSKA (reference sequence).

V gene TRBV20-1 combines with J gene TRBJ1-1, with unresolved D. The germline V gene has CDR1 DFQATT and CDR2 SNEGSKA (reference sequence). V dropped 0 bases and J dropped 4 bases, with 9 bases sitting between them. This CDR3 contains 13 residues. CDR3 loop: CSAREQLGTEAFF. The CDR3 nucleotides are TGCAGTGCTAGAGAACAGTTAGGCACTGAAGCTTTCTTT.

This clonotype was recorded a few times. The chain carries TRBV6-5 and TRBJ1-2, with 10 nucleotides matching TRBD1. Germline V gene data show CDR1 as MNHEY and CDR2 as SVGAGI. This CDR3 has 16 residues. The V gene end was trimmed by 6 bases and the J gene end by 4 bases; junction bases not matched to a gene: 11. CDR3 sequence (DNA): TGTGCCAGCAGCTCACGGAGACAGGGGGCTGTCTATGGCTACACCTTC. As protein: CASSSRRQGAVYGYTF.

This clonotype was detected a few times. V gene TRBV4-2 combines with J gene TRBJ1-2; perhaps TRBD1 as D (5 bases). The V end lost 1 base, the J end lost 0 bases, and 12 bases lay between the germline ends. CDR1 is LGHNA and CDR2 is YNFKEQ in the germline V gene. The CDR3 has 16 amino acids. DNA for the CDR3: TGTGCCAGCAGCCAAGGGATTGAAGGGGCTAACTATGGCTACACCTTC. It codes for CASSQGIEGANYGYTF.

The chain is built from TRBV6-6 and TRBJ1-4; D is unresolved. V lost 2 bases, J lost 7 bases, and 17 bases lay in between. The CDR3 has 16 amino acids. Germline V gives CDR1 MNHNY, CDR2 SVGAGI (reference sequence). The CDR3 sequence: CASSYRASQSSEKLFF. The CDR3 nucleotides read TGTGCCAGCAGTTACCGGGCCAGTCAGAGCAGTGAAAAACTGTTTTTT.

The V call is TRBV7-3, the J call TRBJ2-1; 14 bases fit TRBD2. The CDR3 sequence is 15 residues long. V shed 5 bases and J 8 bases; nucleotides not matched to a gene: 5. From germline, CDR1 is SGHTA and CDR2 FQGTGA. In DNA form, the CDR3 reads TGTGCCAGCAGCGTGACTAGCGGGGGGGCCCATGAGCAGTTCTTC. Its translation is CASSVTSGGAHEQFF.

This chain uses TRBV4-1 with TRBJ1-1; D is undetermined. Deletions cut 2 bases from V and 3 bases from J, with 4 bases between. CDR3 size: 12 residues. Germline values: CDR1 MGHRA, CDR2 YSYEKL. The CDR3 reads CASSQRDTEAFF. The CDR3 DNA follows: TGCGCCAGCAGCCAAAGGGACACTGAAGCTTTCTTT.

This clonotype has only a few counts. The DNA for the CDR3 is TGTGCCAGCAGCGCCACACAGGGGAACATTCAGTACTTC. It is translated as CASSATQGNIQYF. The chain is built from TRBV9 and TRBJ2-4, with 7 bases fitting TRBD1. The CDR3 length is 13 residues. The trim removed 3 bases at V and 7 bases at J, leaving 4 bases unmatched. In germline, CDR1 is SGDLS, CDR2 YYNGEE.

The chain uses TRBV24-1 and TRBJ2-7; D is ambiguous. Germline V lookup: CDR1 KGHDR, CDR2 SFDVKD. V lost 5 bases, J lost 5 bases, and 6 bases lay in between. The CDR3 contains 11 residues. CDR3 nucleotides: TGTGCCACCAGTGTGAAGGACGAGCAGTACTTC. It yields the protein CATSVKDEQYF.